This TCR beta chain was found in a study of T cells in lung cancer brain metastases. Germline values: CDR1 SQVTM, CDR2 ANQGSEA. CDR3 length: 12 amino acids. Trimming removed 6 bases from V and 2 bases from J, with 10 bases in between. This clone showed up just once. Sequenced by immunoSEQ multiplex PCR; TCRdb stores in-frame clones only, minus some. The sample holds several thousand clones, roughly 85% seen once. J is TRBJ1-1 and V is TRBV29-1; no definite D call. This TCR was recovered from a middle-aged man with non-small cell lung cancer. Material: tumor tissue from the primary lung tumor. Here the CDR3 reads CSVSRGNTEAFF. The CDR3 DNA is TGCAGCGTCTCACGGGGTAACACTGAAGCTTTCTTT.